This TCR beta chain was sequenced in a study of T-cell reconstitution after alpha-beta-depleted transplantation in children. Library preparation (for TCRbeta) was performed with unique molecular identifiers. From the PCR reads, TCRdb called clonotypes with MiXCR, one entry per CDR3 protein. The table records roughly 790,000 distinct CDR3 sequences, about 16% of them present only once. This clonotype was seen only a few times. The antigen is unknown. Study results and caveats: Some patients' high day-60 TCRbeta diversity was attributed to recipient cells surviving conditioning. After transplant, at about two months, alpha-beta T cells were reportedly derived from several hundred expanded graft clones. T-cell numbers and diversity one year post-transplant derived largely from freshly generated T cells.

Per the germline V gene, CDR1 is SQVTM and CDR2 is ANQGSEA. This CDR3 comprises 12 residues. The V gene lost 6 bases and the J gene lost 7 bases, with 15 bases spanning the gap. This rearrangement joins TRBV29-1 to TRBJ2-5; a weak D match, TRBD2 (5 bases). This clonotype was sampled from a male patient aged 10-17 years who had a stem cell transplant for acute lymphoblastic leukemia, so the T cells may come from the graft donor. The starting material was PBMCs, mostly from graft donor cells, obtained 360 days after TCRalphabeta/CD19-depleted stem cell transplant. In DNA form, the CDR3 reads TGCAGCGTGCCCGGAGGATGGGGGACCCAGTACTTC. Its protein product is CSVPGGWGTQYF.